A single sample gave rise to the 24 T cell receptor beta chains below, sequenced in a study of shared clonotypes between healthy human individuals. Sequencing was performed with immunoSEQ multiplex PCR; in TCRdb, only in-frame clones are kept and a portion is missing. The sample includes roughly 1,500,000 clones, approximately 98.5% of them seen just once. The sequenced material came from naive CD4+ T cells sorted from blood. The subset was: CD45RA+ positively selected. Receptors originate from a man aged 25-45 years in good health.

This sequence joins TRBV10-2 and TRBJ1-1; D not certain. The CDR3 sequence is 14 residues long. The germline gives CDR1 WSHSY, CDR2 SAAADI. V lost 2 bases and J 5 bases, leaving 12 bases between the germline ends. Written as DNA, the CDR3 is TGCGCCAGCAGTGAGAGGTCTGGGTTTACTGAAGCTTTCTTT. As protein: CASSERSGFTEAFF.

The CDR3 DNA follows: TGTGCCAGCAGCCCCAGGGAGGGAGATAATGAAAAACTGTTTTTT. It translates to CASSPREGDNEKLFF. This chain joins TRBV9 and TRBJ1-4, with D tentatively TRBD1 (5 bases). The CDR3 is 15 amino acids. Between the trimmed V and J ends, which lost 4 bases and 4 bases, there was a span of 14 bases. Germline V lookup: CDR1 SGDLS, CDR2 YYNGEE.

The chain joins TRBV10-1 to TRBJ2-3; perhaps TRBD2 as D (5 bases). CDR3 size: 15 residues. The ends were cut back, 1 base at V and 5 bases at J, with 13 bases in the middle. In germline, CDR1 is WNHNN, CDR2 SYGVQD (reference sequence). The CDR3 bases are TGCGCCAGCAGTGAGTTAGGGTCCGCGGGAGATACGCAGTATTTT. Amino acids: CASSELGSAGDTQYF.

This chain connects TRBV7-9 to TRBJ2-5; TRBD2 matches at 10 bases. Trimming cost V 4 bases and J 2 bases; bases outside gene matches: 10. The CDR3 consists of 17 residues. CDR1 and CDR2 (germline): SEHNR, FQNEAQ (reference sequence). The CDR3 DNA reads TGTGCCAGCAGCTGGCGGCCTAGCGGGAGCGGTCAAGAGACCCAGTACTTC. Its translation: CASSWRPSGSGQETQYF. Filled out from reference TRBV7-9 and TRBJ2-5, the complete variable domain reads DTGVSQNPRHKITKRGQNVTFRCDPISEHNRLYWYRQTLGQGPEFLTYFQNEAQLEKSRLLSDRFSAERPKGSFSTLEIQRTEQGDSAMYLCASSWRPSGSGQETQYFGPGTRLLVL.

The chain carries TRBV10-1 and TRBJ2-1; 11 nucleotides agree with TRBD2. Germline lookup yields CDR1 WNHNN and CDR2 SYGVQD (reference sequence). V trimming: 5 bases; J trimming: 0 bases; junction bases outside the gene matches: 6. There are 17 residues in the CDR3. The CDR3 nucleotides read TGCGCCAGCAGTTTAGCGGGAGGGTCAGGCTCCTACAATGAGCAGTTCTTC. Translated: CASSLAGGSGSYNEQFF.

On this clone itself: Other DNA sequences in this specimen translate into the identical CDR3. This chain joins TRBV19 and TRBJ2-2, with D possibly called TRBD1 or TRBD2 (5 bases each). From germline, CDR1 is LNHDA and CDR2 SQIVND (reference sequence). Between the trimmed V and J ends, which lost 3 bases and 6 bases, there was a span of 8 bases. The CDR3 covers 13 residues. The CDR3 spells CASSIPGPGELFF. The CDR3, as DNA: TGTGCCAGTAGTATCCCGGGACCCGGGGAGCTGTTTTTT.

This CDR3 is CASSPLGFPNTGELFF. CDR3 DNA: TGTGCCAGCTCACCACTTGGCTTTCCCAACACCGGGGAGCTGTTTTTT. The chain employs TRBV18 and TRBJ2-2; D is ambiguous. CDR3 length: 16 residues. CDR1 is KGHSH, CDR2 LQKENI, per germline. The V and J ends lost 1 base and 2 bases respectively, with 11 bases between them.

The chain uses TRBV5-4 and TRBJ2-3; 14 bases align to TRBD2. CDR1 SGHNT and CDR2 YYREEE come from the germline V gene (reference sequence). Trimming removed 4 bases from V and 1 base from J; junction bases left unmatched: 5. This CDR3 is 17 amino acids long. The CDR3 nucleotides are TGTGCCAGCAGCCGACCGGGACTAGCGGGGGGCACAGATACGCAGTATTTT. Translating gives CASSRPGLAGGTDTQYF.

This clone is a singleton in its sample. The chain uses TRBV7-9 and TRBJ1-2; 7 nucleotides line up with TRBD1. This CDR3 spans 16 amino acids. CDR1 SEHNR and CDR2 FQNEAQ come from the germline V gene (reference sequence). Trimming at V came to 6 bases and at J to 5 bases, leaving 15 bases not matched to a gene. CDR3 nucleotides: TGTGCCAGCAGTCACTCAGACAGGGAGAGAAGTTATGGCTACACCTTC. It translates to CASSHSDRERSYGYTF.

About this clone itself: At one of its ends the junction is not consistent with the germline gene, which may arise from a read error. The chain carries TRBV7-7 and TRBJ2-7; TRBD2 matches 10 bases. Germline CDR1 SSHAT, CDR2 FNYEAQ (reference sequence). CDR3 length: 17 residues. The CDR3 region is CASSPDWLAGELGEQYF. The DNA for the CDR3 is TGTGCTAGCAGCCCAGATTGGCTAGCGGGAGAGCTTGGCGAGCAGTACTTC.

Here the CDR3 reads CASSSGLAGVETQYF. The CDR3 DNA sequence: TGTGCCAGCAGTTCGGGACTAGCGGGAGTAGAGACCCAGTACTTC. The J gene is TRBJ2-5, the V gene TRBV6-5; 14 bases agree with TRBD2. This CDR3 spans 15 amino acids. V gave up 4 bases and J gave up 4 bases; unmatched junction bases: 2. Looked up from germline, CDR1 is MNHEY and CDR2 is SVGAGI.

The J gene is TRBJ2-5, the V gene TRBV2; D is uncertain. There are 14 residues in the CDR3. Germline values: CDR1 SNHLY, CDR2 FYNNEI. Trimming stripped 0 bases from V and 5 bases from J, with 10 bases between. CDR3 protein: CASSEARPEETQYF. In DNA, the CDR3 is TGTGCCAGCAGTGAAGCGCGCCCTGAGGAGACCCAGTACTTC.

The chain's CDR3 is CASSDQDGSEAFF. CDR3 nucleotides: TGCGCCAGCAGCGACCAAGATGGGTCTGAAGCTTTCTTT. V gene TRBV5-1 combines with J gene TRBJ1-1; D gene unclear. The CDR3 totals 13 residues. Germline-derived CDR1 and CDR2 are SGHRS and YFSETQ. V dropped 4 bases and J dropped 6 bases, with 13 bases sitting between them. Full variable domain (outside the CDR3, taken from reference TRBV5-1 and TRBJ1-1): KAGVTQTPRYLIKTRGQQVTLSCSPISGHRSVSWYQQTPGQGLQFLFEYFSETQRNKGNFPGRFSGRQFSNSRSEMNVSTLELGDSALYLCASSDQDGSEAFFGQGTRLTVV.

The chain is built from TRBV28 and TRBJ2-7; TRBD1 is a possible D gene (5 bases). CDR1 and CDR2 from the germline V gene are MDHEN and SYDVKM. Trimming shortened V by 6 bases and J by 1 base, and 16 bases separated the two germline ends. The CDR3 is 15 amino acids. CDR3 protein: CASSTGPSLSYEQYF. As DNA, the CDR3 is TGTGCCAGCAGCACAGGTCCCAGCCTATCCTACGAGCAGTACTTC.

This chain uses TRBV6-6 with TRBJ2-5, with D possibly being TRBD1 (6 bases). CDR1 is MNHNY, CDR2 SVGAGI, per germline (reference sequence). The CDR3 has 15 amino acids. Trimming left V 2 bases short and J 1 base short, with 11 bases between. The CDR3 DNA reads TGTGCCAGCAGTTACCTTGACAGGACCCAAGAGACCCAGTACTTC. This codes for CASSYLDRTQETQYF.

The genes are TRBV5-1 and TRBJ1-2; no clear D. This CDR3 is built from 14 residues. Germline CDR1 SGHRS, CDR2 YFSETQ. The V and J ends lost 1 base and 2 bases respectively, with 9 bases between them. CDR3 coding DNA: TGCGCCAGCAGCTTGTTGCAGTCCAACTATGGCTACACCTTC. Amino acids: CASSLLQSNYGYTF.

The CDR3 DNA sequence: TGTGCCAGCGACCGGGGAGAACCCTACACCGGGGAGCTGTTTTTT. Amino acids: CASDRGEPYTGELFF. This chain uses TRBV7-9 with TRBJ2-2, with TRBD2 as a possible D gene (5 bases). From germline, CDR1 is SEHNR and CDR2 FQNEAQ (reference sequence). V gave up 8 bases and J gave up 3 bases, with 16 bases separating them. The CDR3 is 15 amino acids.

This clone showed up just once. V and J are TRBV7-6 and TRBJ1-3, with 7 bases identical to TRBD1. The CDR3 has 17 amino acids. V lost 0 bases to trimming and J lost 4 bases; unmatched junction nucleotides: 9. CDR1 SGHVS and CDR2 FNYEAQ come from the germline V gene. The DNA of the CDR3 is TGTGCCAGCAGCTTAGCTGCGGGCAGGGGGTCCGGAAACACCATATATTTT. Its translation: CASSLAAGRGSGNTIYF.

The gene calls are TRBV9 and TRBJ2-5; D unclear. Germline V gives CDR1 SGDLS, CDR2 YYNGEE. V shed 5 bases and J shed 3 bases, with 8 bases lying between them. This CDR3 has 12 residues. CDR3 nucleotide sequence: TGTGCCAGCAGTTTTGAAGAAGAGACCCAGTACTTC. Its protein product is CASSFEEETQYF.

The CDR3: CASSSQGAGQYF. The CDR3 coding sequence is TGTGCCAGCAGCTCTCAGGGGGCTGGGCAGTACTTC. The chain links TRBV5-4 to TRBJ2-7, with TRBD1 matching 8 bases. Germline V gives CDR1 SGHNT, CDR2 YYREEE (reference sequence). V lost 3 bases, J lost 9 bases, and 5 bases stayed unmatched. The CDR3 contains 12 residues.

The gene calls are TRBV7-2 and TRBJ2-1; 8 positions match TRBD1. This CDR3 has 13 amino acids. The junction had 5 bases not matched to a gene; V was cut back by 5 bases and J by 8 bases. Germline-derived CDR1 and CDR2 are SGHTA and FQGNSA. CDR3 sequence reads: CASSVDRGDEQFF. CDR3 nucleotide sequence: TGTGCCAGCAGCGTCGACAGGGGCGATGAGCAGTTCTTC.

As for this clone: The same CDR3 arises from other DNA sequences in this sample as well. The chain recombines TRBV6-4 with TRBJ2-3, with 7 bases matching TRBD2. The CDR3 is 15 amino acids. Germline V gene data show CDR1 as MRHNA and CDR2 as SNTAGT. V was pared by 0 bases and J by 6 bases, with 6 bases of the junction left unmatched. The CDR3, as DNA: TGTGCCAGCAGTGACTCTGGCGGGAGAGCTGATACGCAGTATTTT. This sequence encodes CASSDSGGRADTQYF.

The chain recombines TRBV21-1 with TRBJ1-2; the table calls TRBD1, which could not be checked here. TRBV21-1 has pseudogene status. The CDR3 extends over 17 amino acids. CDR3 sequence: CASSKQNPGHPTHGYTF. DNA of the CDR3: TGTGCCAGCAGCAAACAAAACCCGGGACATCCCACGCATGGCTACACCTTC.

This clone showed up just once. The DNA of the CDR3 is TGTGCCAGCTCACCATTGACTAGCGGGATAAACTACGAGCAGTACTTC. Protein product: CASSPLTSGINYEQYF. The J gene is TRBJ2-7, the V gene TRBV18, with 11 bases lining up with TRBD2. Per germline, CDR1 KGHSH and CDR2 LQKENI. V shed 2 bases, J shed 3 bases, and the junction held 6 bases outside the gene matches. This CDR3 comprises 16 residues.